These 7 T cell receptor beta chains originate from one sample sequenced in a study of vaccination effects on CD4 cells after COVID-19. These TCRs' antigens remain unknown. This table comes from immunoSEQ multiplex PCR, and its TCRdb copy is limited to in-frame clones, with some not included. The sample contains over 25,000 clones, approximately 70% of which appear only once. Within the ViraFEST assay, antigen-specific CD4+ T cells underwent expansion with viral peptide pools prior to sequencing. Culture proceeded for roughly ten days, and CD4+ T cells were then isolated. Nucleocapsid antibodies stayed negative before and after vaccination, showing no earlier SARS-CoV-2 infection. The specimen comprised CD4+ T cells from PBMCs cultured with HCoV-NL63 spike peptides, sampled before COVID-19 vaccination. All receptors come from a human donor who received a COVID-19 vaccine.

The chain carries TRBV2 and TRBJ2-7, with TRBD1 identical over 8 bases. Germline-derived CDR1 and CDR2 are SNHLY and FYNNEI. This CDR3 is built from 14 residues. The junction had 7 bases not matched to a gene; V was cut back by 7 bases and J by 2 bases. In DNA, the CDR3 is TGTGCCAGCAAATATCGGGACAGGACCTACGAGCAGTACTTC. Residues: CASKYRDRTYEQYF.

The gene calls are TRBV19 and TRBJ2-5; D possibly uses TRBD1 or TRBD2 (6 bases each). The CDR3 has 14 residues. Germline-derived CDR1 and CDR2 are LNHDA and SQIVND (reference sequence). Trimming stripped 8 bases from V and 2 bases from J, with 15 bases between. CDR3 coding DNA: TGTGCCAGTTGCCTAGGGGGGCGGCAAGAGACCCAGTACTTC. This codes for CASCLGGRQETQYF.

This sequence joins TRBV12-3 or TRBV12-4 and TRBJ1-2, with TRBD1 as a possible D gene (6 bases). CDR3 size: 12 residues. V was cut by 6 bases and J by 6 bases, with 11 bases left in between. The CDR3 nucleotides are TGTGCCAGCAGCATACAGGGAAATGGCTACACCTTC. The encoded protein is CASSIQGNGYTF.

The V call is TRBV6-5, the J call TRBJ2-7; TRBD1 agrees at 12 bases. Losses at the gene ends were 5 bases for V and 5 bases for J; bases not matched to a gene: 7. Germline values: CDR1 MNHEY, CDR2 SVGAGI. The CDR3 consists of 15 residues. The CDR3: CASSNRDRGLHEQYF. CDR3 DNA sequence: TGTGCCAGCAGTAACCGGGACAGGGGGCTCCACGAGCAGTACTTC.

The chain has TRBV12-3 or TRBV12-4 and TRBJ1-2; possible D gene TRBD1, 5 bases. Trimming took off 6 bases at V and 4 bases at J, with 12 bases between the two ends. This CDR3 has 13 amino acids. The CDR3 region is CASRLNRGYGYTF. Here the CDR3 DNA reads TGTGCCAGCAGACTCAATAGGGGCTATGGCTACACCTTC.

The table lists this clone with a count of one. This sequence joins TRBV6-1 and TRBJ1-4; TRBD1 might be the D (6 bases). Germline loops: CDR1 MNHNS, CDR2 SASEGT. Trimming took 10 bases from V and 3 from J, leaving 12 bases between them. This CDR3 has 13 residues. The CDR3 loop is CATGGAANEKLFF. CDR3 bases: TGTGCCACCGGGGGGGCGGCTAATGAAAAACTGTTTTTT.

V is TRBV18 and J is TRBJ1-4, with D uncertain. V was shortened by 4 bases and J by 0 bases, with 9 bases between the two germline ends. The CDR3 has 15 amino acids. CDR1 is KGHSH and CDR2 is LQKENI in the germline V gene. The CDR3 reads CASSLAGSTNEKLFF. CDR3 DNA sequence: TGTGCCAGCTCACTTGCAGGCTCAACTAATGAAAAACTGTTTTTT.